This paragraph reports one T cell receptor beta chain. This sample was included in a study of T cell responses to AZD1222 COVID-19 vaccine. TCRdb's copy holds only in-frame clones and misses some; the assay was immunoSEQ multiplex PCR. The table shows some 170,000 clones, with about 89% occurring only once. Germline V gene data show CDR1 as SGDLS and CDR2 as YYNGEE. Deletions cut 0 bases from V and 4 bases from J, with 13 bases between. The CDR3 runs 15 residues. The receptor was isolated from an adult in good health. This chain links TRBV9 with TRBJ2-5; TRBD2 is a possible D gene (5 bases). This specimen was peripheral blood, taken on day 0 of AZD1222 vaccination. The CDR3 protein is CASSVATQSGETQYF. The CDR3 DNA reads TGTGCCAGCAGCGTAGCTACCCAGAGCGGAGAGACCCAGTACTTC. The variable domain in full, with the rest retrieved from reference TRBV9 and TRBJ2-5, is DSGVTQTPKHLITATGQRVTLRCSPRSGDLSVYWYQQSLDQGLQFLIQYYNGEERAKGNILERFSAQQFPDLHSELNLSSLELGDSALYFCASSVATQSGETQYFGPGTRLLVL.